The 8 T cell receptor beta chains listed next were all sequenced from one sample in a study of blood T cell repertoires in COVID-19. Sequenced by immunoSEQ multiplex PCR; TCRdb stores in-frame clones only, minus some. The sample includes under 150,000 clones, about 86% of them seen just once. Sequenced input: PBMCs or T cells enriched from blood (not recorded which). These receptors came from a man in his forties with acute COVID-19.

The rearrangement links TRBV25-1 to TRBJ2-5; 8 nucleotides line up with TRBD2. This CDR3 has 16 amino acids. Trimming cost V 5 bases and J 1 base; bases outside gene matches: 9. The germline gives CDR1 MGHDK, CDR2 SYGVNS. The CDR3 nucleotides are TGTGCCAGCAGTCCATGGGGGACTAGTTCCCAAGAGACCCAGTACTTC. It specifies CASSPWGTSSQETQYF.

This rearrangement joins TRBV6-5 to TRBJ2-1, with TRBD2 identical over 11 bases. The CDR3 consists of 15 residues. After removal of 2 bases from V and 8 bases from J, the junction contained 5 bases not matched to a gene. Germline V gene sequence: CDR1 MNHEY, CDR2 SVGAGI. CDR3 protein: CASSYPTSGNDEQFF. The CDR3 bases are TGTGCCAGCAGTTACCCGACTAGCGGGAACGATGAGCAGTTCTTC.

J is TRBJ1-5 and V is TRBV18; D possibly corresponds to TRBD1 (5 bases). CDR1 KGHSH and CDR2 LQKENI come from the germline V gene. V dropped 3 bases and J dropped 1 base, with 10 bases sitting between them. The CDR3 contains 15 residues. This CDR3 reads CASSPQGGSNQPQHF. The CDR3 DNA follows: TGTGCCAGCTCACCCCAGGGTGGGAGCAATCAGCCCCAGCATTTT.

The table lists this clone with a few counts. The CDR3 reads CASRYGDGNTIYF. The CDR3 region has the DNA TGTGCCAGCCGGTACGGGGATGGAAACACCATATATTTT. V and J are TRBV6-6 and TRBJ1-3; D unresolved. Trimming removed 8 bases from V and 3 bases from J, with 11 bases in between. This CDR3 is 13 amino acids long. CDR1 MNHNY and CDR2 SVGAGI come from the germline V gene (reference sequence).

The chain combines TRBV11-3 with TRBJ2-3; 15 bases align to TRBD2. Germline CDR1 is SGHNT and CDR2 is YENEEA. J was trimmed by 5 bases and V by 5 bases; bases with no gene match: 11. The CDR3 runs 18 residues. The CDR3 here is CASSRGLAGGLLEDTQYF. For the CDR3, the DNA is TGTGCCAGCAGCCGCGGACTAGCGGGGGGGCTCTTAGAAGATACGCAGTATTTT.

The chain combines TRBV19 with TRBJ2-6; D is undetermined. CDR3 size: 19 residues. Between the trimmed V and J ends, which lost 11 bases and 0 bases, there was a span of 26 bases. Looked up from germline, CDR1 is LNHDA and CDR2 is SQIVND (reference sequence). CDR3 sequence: CASSGRSFSKDSGANVLTF. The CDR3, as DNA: TGTGCCTCTTCCGGTCGTAGCTTCTCAAAGGACTCTGGGGCCAACGTCCTGACTTTC.

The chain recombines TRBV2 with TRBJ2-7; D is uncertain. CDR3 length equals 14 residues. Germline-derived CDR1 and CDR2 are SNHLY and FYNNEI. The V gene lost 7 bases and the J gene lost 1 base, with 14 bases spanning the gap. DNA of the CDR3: TGTGCCAGCACATACACCTCTCAATCCTACGAGCAGTACTTC. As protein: CASTYTSQSYEQYF. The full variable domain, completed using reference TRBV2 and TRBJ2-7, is EPEVTQTPSHQVTQMGQEVILRCVPISNHLYFYWYRQILGQKVEFLVSFYNNEISEKSEIFDDQFSVERPDGSNFTLKIRSTKLEDSAMYFCASTYTSQSYEQYFGPGTRLTVT.

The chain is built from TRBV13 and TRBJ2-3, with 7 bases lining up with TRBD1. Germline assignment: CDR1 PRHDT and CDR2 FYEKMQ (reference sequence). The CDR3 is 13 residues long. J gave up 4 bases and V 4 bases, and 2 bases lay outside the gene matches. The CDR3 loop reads CASSWGTADTQYF. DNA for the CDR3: TGTGCCAGCAGCTGGGGGACAGCAGATACGCAGTATTTT. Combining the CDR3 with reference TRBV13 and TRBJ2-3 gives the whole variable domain AAGVIQSPRHLIKEKRETATLKCYPIPRHDTVYWYQQGPGQDPQFLISFYEKMQSDKGSIPDRFSAQQFSDYHSELNMSSLELGDSALYFCASSWGTADTQYFGPGTRLTVL.